This TCR beta chain was observed in a study of shared clonotypes between healthy human individuals. For the study at large: CD4 naive and memory got three plates each, CD8 naive two, CD8 memory one. Whole-study results and caveats: Limitation of the genetic and exposure-history diversity represented came from the few donors. When compared with the clonotypes that were shared by all four sorted-subset donors, the non-shared clonotypes turned out to have lower generation probabilities.

For this clone: Its antigen is unidentified.

The CDR3 extends over 15 amino acids. The germline CDR1 and CDR2 sequences are SGHTA and FQGNSA. Trimming took off 2 bases at V and 5 bases at J, with 15 bases between the two ends. Deep level was the assay's run setting. Assay used: immunoSEQ multiplex PCR; TCRdb lists only in-frame clones, some missing. This repertoire shows about 1 million clones, about 77% found once; its top ten account for 1.5%. The sample taken for sequencing was memory CD4+ T cells sorted from blood. Described subset: CD45RA-negative fraction. This sequence was found in a man aged 18 to 30 in good health. The gene calls are TRBV7-2 and TRBJ1-2; D is unresolved. The CDR3 DNA reads as TGTGCCAGCAGCTTAATGGCCCTGGGCCAGTATGGCTACACCTTC. Its protein product is CASSLMALGQYGYTF.